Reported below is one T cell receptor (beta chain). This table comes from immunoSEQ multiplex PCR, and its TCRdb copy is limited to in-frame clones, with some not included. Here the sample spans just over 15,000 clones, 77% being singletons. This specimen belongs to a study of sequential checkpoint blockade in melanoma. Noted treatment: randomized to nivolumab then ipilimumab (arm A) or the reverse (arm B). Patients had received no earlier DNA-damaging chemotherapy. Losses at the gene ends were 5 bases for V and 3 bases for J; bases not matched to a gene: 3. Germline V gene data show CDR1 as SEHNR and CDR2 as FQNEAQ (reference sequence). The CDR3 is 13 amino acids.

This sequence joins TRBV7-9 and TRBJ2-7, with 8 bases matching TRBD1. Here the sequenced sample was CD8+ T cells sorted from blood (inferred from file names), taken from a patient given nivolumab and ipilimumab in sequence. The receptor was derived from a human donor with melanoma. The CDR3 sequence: CASSHTGGYEQYF. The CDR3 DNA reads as TGTGCCAGCAGCCACACAGGGGGCTACGAGCAGTACTTC.